This T cell receptor beta chain was found in a study of response to subunit inactivated influenza vaccine. This CDR3 has 12 residues. Per germline, CDR1 ENHRY and CDR2 SYGVKD. With 3 bases removed from V and 6 bases from J, the gap between germline ends came to 6 bases. MiXCR, applied by TCRdb to the RT-PCR reads, yields one record per CDR3 protein. The data hold about 780,000 distinct CDR3 sequences, with roughly 18% observed a single time. The sequence was obtained from a man aged 50 to 60 who received an inactivated influenza vaccine. The V call is TRBV10-3, the J call TRBJ1-5; no reliable D call. This specimen was PBMCs from blood, taken 5 to 6 days after vaccination. CDR3 in DNA: TGTGCCATCAGTGATTTTGGTCAGCCCCAGCATTTT. It specifies CAISDFGQPQHF.